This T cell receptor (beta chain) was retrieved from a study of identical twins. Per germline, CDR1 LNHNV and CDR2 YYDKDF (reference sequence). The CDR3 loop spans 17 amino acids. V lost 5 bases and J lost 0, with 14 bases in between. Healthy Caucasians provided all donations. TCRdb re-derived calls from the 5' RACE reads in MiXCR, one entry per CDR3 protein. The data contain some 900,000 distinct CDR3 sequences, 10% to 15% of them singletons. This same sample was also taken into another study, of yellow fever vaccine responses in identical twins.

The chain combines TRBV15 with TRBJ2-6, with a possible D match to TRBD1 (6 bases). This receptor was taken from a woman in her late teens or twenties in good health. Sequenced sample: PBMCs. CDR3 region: CATSAMTGYSGANVLTF. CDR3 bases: TGTGCCACCAGCGCAATGACAGGCTACTCTGGGGCCAACGTCCTGACTTTC.